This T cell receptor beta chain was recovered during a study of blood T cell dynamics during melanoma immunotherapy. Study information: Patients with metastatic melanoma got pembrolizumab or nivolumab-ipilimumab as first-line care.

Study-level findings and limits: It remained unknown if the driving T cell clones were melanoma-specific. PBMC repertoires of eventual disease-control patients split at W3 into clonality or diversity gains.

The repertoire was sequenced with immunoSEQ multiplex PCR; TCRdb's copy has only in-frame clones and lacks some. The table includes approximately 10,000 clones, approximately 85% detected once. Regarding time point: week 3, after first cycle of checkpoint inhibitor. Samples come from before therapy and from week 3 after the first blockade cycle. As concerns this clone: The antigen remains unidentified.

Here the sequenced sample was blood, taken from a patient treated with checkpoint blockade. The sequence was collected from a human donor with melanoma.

CDR3 protein: CASSPQGGQASLEAFF. CDR3 nucleotides: TGTGCCAGCAGCCCCCAAGGGGGACAGGCCTCACTGGAAGCTTTCTTT. The V gene is TRBV7-2, the J gene TRBJ1-1, with 8 bases aligning to TRBD1. Trimming cost V 5 bases and J 8 bases; bases outside gene matches: 16. The CDR3 is 16 amino acids. Germline V gene lookup returns CDR1 SGHTA and CDR2 FQGNSA.